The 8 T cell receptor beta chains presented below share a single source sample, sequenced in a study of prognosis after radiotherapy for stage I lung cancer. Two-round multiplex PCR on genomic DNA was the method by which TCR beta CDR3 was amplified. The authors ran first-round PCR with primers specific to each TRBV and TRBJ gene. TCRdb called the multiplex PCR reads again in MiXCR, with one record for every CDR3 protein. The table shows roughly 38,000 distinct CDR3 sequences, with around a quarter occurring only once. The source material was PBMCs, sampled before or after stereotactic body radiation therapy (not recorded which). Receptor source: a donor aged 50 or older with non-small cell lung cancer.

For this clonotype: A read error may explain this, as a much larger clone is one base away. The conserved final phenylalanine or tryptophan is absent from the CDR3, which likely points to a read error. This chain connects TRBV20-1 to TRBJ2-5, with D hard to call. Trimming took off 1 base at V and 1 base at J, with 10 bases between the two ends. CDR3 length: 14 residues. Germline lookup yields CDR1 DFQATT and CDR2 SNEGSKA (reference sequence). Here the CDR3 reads CSARAQRRQETQYS. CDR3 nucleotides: TGCAGTGCTAGAGCTCAACGTCGCCAAGAGACCCAGTACTCC.

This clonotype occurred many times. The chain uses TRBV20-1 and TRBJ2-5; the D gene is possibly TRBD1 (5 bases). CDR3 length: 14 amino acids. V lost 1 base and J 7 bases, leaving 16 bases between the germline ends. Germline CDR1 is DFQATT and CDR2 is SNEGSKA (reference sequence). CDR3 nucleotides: TGCAGTGCTAGAGCCCCTGATGGGCAGGGGACCCAGTACTTC. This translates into CSARAPDGQGTQYF.

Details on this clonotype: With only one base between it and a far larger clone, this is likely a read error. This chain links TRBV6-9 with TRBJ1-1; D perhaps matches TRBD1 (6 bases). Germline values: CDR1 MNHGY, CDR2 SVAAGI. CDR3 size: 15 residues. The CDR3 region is CASSYVSNRDPEALF. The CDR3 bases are TGTGCCAGCAGTTACGTATCAAACAGGGACCCTGAAGCTTTGTTT.

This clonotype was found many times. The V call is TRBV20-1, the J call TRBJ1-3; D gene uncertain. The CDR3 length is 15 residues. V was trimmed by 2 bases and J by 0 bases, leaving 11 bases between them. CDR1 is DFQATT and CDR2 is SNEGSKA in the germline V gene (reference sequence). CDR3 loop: CSARTPRTSGNTIYF. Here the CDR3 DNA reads TGCAGTGCTAGAACACCCCGGACCTCTGGAAACACCATATATTTT.

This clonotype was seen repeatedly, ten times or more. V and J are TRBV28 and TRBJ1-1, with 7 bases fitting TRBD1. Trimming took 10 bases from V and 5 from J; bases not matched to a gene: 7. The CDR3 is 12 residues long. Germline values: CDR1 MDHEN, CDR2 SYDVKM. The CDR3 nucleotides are TGTGCCACCTCAGGGGGATTGACTGAAGCTTTCTTT. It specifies CATSGGLTEAFF.

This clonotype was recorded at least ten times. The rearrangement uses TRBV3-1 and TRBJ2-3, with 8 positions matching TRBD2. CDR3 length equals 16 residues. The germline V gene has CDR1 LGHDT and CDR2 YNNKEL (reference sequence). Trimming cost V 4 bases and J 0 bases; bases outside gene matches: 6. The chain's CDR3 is CASSPVAGISTDTQYF. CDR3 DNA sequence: TGTGCCAGCAGCCCCGTAGCGGGGATTAGCACAGATACGCAGTATTTT.

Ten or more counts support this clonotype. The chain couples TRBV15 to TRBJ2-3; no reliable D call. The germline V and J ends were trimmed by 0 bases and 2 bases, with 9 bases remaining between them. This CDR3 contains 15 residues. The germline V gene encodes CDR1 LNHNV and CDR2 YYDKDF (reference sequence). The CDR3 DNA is TGTGCCACCAGCAGAGATCTTGGTTCCACAGATACGCAGTATTTT. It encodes CATSRDLGSTDTQYF. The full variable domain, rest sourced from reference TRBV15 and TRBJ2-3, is DAMVIQNPRYQVTQFGKPVTLSCSQTLNHNVMYWYQQKSSQAPKLLFHYYDKDFNNEADTPDNFQSRRPNTSFCFLDIRSPGLGDTAMYLCATSRDLGSTDTQYFGPGTRLTVL.

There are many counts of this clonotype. Here the CDR3 reads CSARPGQGSYNEQFF. In DNA form, the CDR3 reads TGCAGTGCTAGACCAGGACAGGGATCCTACAATGAGCAGTTCTTC. This chain uses TRBV20-1 with TRBJ2-1, with 8 bases that match TRBD1. The germline gives CDR1 DFQATT, CDR2 SNEGSKA (reference sequence). This CDR3 is built from 15 residues. After removal of 2 bases from V and 1 base from J, the junction contained 4 bases not matched to a gene.